This T cell receptor (beta chain) was identified in a study of regulatory T cells in long-lasting Graves disease. Broader study findings: Preferential use of TRBV28, TRBJ1-2 and TRBJ2-5 was seen in persistent disease.

A remark on this clonotype: The antigen remains unidentified.

TCR beta libraries were built with iRepertoire HTBI primers and Arm-PCR of CDR3 regions. Each CDR3 protein gets one entry after TCRdb re-called the multiplex PCR reads with MiXCR. Of approximately 470,000 distinct CDR3 sequences in the sample, roughly 15% are singletons; the top ten hold 9% to 15%. V was clipped by 5 bases and J by 0 bases, with 14 bases between them. The V gene's germline CDR1 is SGHDN and CDR2 FVKESK. The CDR3 consists of 15 residues. Time point noted: newly diagnosed GD, antithyroid drugs for less than 3 months. The authors made the TCR library using RNA they extracted from PBMCs. In addition, the sample was reused for a study of T cells in Graves' hyperthyroidism and ophthalmopathy. As that study records: A patient was excluded if there was uncontrolled infection, other autoimmune disease, pregnancy or lactation. Diagnosing involved the use of clinical symptoms, serum thyroxine and TRAb, thyroid ultrasound and orbital computed tomography. Stable hyperthyroidism was told apart from ophthalmopathy by a model built on 13 V-J features.

Source: peripheral blood mononuclear cells (PBMCs), taken at new diagnosis, from a patient treated with antithyroid drugs. The chain joins TRBV14 to TRBJ2-7, with D possibly TRBD2 on 5 matching bases. This TCR came from a middle-aged man with Graves disease. The CDR3 region has the DNA TGTGCCAGCAGCGTATGGGGAACTAGCTCCTACGAGCAGTACTTC. Translated: CASSVWGTSSYEQYF.